This T cell receptor beta chain is from a study of cytomegalovirus exposure and HLA in healthy donors. For the study at large: T cells numbering about 180 million yielded 90 million to 140 million unique TCR beta sequences in an earlier analysis. Study-wide points: Later work showed greater clonal expansion in HLA-associated TCR beta chains than in equally common others. The authors later linked a missense DCLRE1C variant to TCR beta V- and J-gene trimming. About 180 TCR beta chains were listed as cytomegalovirus-associated.

As to this clone: No antigen is known for it.

In germline, CDR1 is SSHAT, CDR2 FNYEAQ (reference sequence). The CDR3 runs 15 residues. V dropped 5 bases and J dropped 1 base, with 14 bases sitting between them. In the PCR, 60 Vbeta and 13 Jbeta primers were used. The assay was immunoSEQ multiplex PCR, and TCRdb's table has in-frame clones only and misses some. The sample lists some 170,000 clones; about 72% were seen once. The chain carries TRBV7-7 and TRBJ1-1; D ambiguous. The specimen was PBMCs. The sequence was collected from a man aged 60 to 69 in good health and CMV-seronegative. CDR3: CASSPLLSQNTEAFF. CDR3 DNA: TGTGCCAGCAGCCCTTTGTTGAGTCAGAACACTGAAGCTTTCTTT.